The clone carrying this T cell receptor beta chain has only a few counts. The antigen is undetermined. Germline assignment: CDR1 SGHDT and CDR2 YYEEEE. The length of the CDR3 is 15 residues. V dropped 2 bases and J dropped 1 base, with 11 bases sitting between them. The data are from a study of Tregs in tolerant kidney transplant recipients. Overall study context: Sorting of CD4+CD25+CD127- cells followed approximately 3-day belatacept mixed lymphocyte reactions, sometimes with approximately five-day graft donor restimulation. Recipient cells were told from donor cells by antibody staining. Study conclusions and caveats: Tregs expanded with activated donor B cells seemed most donor-specific. No direct test of biological reproducibility was done here.

The table came from immunoSEQ multiplex PCR; TCRdb's copy has only in-frame clones and leaves some out. The sample has more than 25,000 clones, 70% to 85% seen once. Sequencing input: Tregs from blood cultured with allogeneic cells. This chain links TRBV5-6 with TRBJ2-3; D is possibly TRBD2 (5 bases). This receptor was obtained from a human donor in good health. CDR3 in amino acids: CASSFGSDGTDTQYF. In DNA form, the CDR3 reads TGTGCCAGCAGCTTTGGGAGCGACGGCACAGATACGCAGTATTTT.